A single sample gave rise to the 4 T cell receptor beta chains below, sequenced in a study of T cell responses to AZD1222 COVID-19 vaccine. Assay used: immunoSEQ multiplex PCR; TCRdb lists only in-frame clones, some missing. This sample has 150,000 to 200,000 clones, with just over 85% found just once. The sequencing used peripheral blood, collected on day 0 of AZD1222 vaccination. The receptors here all came from an adult in good health.

The chain links TRBV30 to TRBJ2-2, with a possible D match to TRBD2 (5 bases). The length of the CDR3 is 13 residues. Between the trimmed V and J ends, which lost 3 bases and 1 base, there was a span of 6 bases. CDR1 and CDR2 from the germline V gene are GTSNPN and SVGIG (reference sequence). CDR3 sequence (DNA): TGTGCCTGGAGGGCGGGGAACACCGGGGAGCTGTTTTTT. It codes for CAWRAGNTGELFF.

As DNA, the CDR3 is TGTGCCAGCTCACCATTGGAGGGCCCAGGGTTTAGCCCCTATGGCTACACCTTC. The encoded protein is CASSPLEGPGFSPYGYTF. The chain combines TRBV18 with TRBJ1-2, with a weak D call TRBD1 (5 bases). The CDR3 consists of 18 residues. V was pared by 2 bases and J by 4 bases, with 23 bases between. Germline V CDR1 and CDR2: KGHSH, LQKENI.

This rearrangement joins TRBV6-5 to TRBJ1-6, with unresolved D. Trimming took 6 bases from V and 0 from J, leaving 6 bases between them. This CDR3 region has 14 residues. Looked up from germline, CDR1 is MNHEY and CDR2 is SVGAGI. CDR3 loop: CASRVSSYNSPLHF. CDR3 nucleotides: TGTGCCAGCAGGGTTAGCTCCTATAATTCACCCCTCCACTTT.

The rearrangement uses TRBV7-9 and TRBJ2-5; 8 bases line up with TRBD2. Germline V CDR1 and CDR2: SEHNR, FQNEAQ (reference sequence). The CDR3 covers 16 residues. The V and J ends lost 5 bases and 3 bases, in that order; junction bases with no gene match: 11. In nucleotides, the CDR3 is TGTGCCAGCAGCCGTGGGGACGGGGGGGCGGAAGAGACCCAGTACTTC. Encoded protein: CASSRGDGGAEETQYF.